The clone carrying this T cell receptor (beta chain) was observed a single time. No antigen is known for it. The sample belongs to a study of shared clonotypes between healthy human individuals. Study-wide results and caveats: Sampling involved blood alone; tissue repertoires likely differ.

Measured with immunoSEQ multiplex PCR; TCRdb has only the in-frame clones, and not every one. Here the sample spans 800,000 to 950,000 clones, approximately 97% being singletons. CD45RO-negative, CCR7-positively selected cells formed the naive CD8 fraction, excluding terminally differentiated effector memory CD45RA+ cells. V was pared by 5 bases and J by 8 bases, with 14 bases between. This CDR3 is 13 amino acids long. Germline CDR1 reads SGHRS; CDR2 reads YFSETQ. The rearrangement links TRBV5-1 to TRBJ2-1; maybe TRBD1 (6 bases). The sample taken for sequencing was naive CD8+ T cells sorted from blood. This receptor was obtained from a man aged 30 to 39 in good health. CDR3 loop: CASRGEGGDEQFF. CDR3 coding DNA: TGCGCCAGCAGGGGCGAAGGGGGAGATGAGCAGTTCTTC.